Detailed here is one T cell receptor (beta chain). Its specificity is unknown. Within the sample, other DNA sequences also encode this same CDR3. This entry belongs to a study of siplizumab effects on memory and regulatory T cells. Study conclusions and caveats: Suppression by proliferating Tregs derived from siplizumab cultures was not verified. The study found naive T cells seemingly more diverse than memory cells and seemingly major alloresponse contributors.

Trimming took 3 bases from V and 1 from J, leaving 6 bases between them. The CDR3 loop spans 13 amino acids. From germline, CDR1 is LNHDA and CDR2 SQIVND (reference sequence). Measured with immunoSEQ multiplex PCR; TCRdb has only the in-frame clones, and not every one. In the table there are around 100,000 clones, about 94% of which are singletons. The chain carries TRBV19 and TRBJ1-1; no reliable D call. Sequencing was done on a sample of non-Treg CD4+ T cells sorted from blood. The TCR comes from a human donor in good health. Here the CDR3 DNA reads TGTGCCAGTAGTATCCGGGGGAACACTGAAGCTTTCTTT. Its protein is CASSIRGNTEAFF.